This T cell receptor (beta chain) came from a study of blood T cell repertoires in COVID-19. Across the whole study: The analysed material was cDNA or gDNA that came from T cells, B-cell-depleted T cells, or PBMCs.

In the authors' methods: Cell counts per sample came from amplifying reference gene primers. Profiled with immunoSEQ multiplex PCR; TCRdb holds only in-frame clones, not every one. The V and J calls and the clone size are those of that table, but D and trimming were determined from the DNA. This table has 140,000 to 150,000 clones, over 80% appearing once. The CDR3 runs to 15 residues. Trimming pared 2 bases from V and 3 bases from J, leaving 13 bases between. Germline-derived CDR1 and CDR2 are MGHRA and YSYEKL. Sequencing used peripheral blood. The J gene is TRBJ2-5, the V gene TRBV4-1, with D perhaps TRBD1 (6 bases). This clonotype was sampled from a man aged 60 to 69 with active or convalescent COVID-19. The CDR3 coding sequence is TGCGCCAGCAGCCAAACTCCGCGGACAGAAGAGACCCAGTACTTC. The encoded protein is CASSQTPRTEETQYF.